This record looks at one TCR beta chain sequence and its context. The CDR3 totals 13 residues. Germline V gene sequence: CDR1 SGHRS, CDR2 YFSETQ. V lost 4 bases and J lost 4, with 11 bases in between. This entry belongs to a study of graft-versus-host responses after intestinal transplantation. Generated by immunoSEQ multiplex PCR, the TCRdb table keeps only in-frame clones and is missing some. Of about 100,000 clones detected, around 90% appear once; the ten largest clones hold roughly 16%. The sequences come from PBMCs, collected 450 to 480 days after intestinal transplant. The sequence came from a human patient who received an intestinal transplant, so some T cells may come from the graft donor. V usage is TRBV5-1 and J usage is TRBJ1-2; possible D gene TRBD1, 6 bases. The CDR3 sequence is CASSPRDTYGYTF. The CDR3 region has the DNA TGCGCCAGCAGCCCCAGGGACACCTATGGCTACACCTTC.